One T cell receptor beta chain is described in this entry. The target antigen is unknown. This entry belongs to a study of breast tumors, draining lymph nodes, adjacent tissues. Study findings and constraints: Tumor and nontumor repertoires were significantly more similar in luminal-like than in basal-like breast cancer. Compared with lymph nodes, tumors were less diverse; compared with nontumor tissue, more. Data only fit, rather than demonstrated, lymph node origin of most tumor T cells. Data fit most tumor T cells coming from lymph node, expanding in tumor.

In germline, CDR1 is MNHEY, CDR2 SVGAGI. The V segment lost 7 bases and the J segment 9 bases; nucleotides outside the gene matches: 3. The CDR3 length is 11 residues. TCRdb reanalysed the multiplex PCR reads using MiXCR and keeps one entry per CDR3 protein. The table has over 20,000 distinct CDR3 sequences, roughly 30% seen once. The chain couples TRBV6-5 to TRBJ2-1; 7 positions agree with TRBD1. The sample consisted of breast tumor tissue. The clonotype originates from a female donor with breast cancer. Some clones in this sample may be carry-over from other donors' samples. CDR3 protein: CASTDRVEQFF. For the CDR3, the DNA is TGTGCCAGCACCGACAGGGTTGAGCAGTTCTTC.